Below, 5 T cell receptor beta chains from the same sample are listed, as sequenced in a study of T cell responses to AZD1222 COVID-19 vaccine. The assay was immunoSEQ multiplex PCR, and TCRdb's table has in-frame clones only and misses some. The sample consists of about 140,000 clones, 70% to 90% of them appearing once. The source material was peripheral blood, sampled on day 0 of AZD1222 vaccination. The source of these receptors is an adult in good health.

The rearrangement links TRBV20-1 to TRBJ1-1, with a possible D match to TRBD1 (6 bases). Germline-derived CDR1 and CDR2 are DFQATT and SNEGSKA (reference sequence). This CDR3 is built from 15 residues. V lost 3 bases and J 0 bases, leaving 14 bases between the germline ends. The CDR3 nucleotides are TGCAGTGCTAGTAGCCAGGGGAACCTGAACACTGAAGCTTTCTTT. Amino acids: CSASSQGNLNTEAFF.

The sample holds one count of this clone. This chain's CDR3 is CASSHGQGLAGPFGSEQFF. For the CDR3, the DNA is TGTGCCAGCAGCCACGGACAGGGTCTAGCGGGCCCGTTTGGTAGTGAGCAGTTCTTC. This chain connects TRBV3-1 (or the pseudogene TRBV3-2) to TRBJ2-1; D tentatively reads TRBD1 or TRBD2 (8 bases each). CDR1 is LGHDT and CDR2 is YNNKEL in the germline V gene (reference sequence). Between the trimmed V and J ends, which lost 3 bases and 9 bases, there was a span of 30 bases. The CDR3 covers 19 residues.

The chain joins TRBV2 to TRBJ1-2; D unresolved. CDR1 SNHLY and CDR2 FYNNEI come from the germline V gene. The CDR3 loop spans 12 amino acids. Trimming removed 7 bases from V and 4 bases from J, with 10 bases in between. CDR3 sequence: CASMRNFYGYTF. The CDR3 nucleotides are TGTGCCAGCATGAGAAATTTCTATGGCTACACCTTC.

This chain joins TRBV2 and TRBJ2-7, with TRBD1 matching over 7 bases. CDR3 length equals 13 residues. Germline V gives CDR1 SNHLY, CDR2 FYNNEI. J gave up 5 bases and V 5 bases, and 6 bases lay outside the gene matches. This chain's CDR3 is CASSPRTGDEQYF. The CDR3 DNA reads TGTGCCAGCAGTCCCCGAACAGGGGACGAGCAGTACTTC.

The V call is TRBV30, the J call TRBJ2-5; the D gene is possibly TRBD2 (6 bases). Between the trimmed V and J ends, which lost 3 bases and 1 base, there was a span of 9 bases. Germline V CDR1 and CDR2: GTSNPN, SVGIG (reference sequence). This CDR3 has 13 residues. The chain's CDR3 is CAWRRDSQETQYF. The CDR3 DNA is TGTGCCTGGAGGCGGGATAGCCAAGAGACCCAGTACTTC.